This T cell receptor beta chain was retrieved from a study of blood T cell repertoires in COVID-19. Overall study context: From T cells, B-cell-depleted T cells, or PBMCs came the material, which was cDNA or gDNA.

TCRdb's copy holds only in-frame clones and misses some; the assay was immunoSEQ multiplex PCR. This table has approximately 120,000 clones, 75% to 85% appearing once. This clone was counted a single time. This CDR3 contains 13 residues. Per germline, CDR1 SGHAT and CDR2 FQNNGV. The junction had 3 bases not matched to a gene; V was cut back by 6 bases and J by 2 bases. J is TRBJ2-5 and V is TRBV11-2, with TRBD2 matching over 7 bases. The receptor comes from a human donor in a cohort sampled during active COVID-19. Sequencing was performed on peripheral blood. CDR3 nucleotides: TGTGCCAGCAGAGTGCGGGGGCAAGAGACCCAGTACTTC. Translation: CASRVRGQETQYF.